The 30 T cell receptor beta chains given below trace back to one sample, sequenced in a study of T cell repertoires in cytomegalovirus infection. Each CDR3 protein gets one entry after TCRdb re-called the reads with MiXCR. The data contain 250,000 or so distinct CDR3 sequences, about a sixth of them singletons. The sample taken for sequencing was CD8+ T cells from PBMCs. The receptors stem from a human donor in good health (CMV status not recorded). Some clones in this sample may be carry-over from other donors' samples.

V and J are TRBV4-3 and TRBJ1-1; 8 bases agree with TRBD1. The CDR3 runs to 21 residues. J lost 4 bases, V lost 0 bases, and 22 bases had no gene match. Looked up from germline, CDR1 is LGHNA and CDR2 is YSLEER. The CDR3, as DNA: TGCGCCAGCAGCCAAGATCGTGAACACCTTCGAATTCAGGGGGCCGTCACTGAAGCTTTCTTT. Its protein product is CASSQDREHLRIQGAVTEAFF.

This clonotype was seen a handful of times. The chain employs TRBV5-1 and TRBJ1-4, with a possible D match to TRBD1 (5 bases). Trimming took 0 bases from V and 2 from J, leaving 11 bases between them. This CDR3 is 16 amino acids long. The V gene's germline CDR1 is SGHRS and CDR2 YFSETQ. CDR3 bases: TGCGCCAGCAGCTTGGACCCGGGGCGGACTAATGAAAAACTGTTTTTT. Translated: CASSLDPGRTNEKLFF.

This clonotype was found many times. V gene TRBV28 combines with J gene TRBJ1-5, with D hard to call. The CDR3 totals 15 residues. Germline assignment: CDR1 MDHEN and CDR2 SYDVKM. V lost 5 bases to trimming and J lost 2 bases, with 13 bases between them. CDR3 amino acids: CASSPQRAGNQPQHF. The CDR3 region has the DNA TGTGCCAGCAGTCCCCAACGGGCGGGCAATCAGCCCCAGCATTTT.

This clonotype was found many times. The chain is built from TRBV7-9 and TRBJ2-7; D is perhaps TRBD2 (6 bases). The CDR3 totals 11 residues. Trimming left V 5 bases short and J 7 bases short, with 9 bases between. The germline V gene has CDR1 SEHNR and CDR2 FQNEAQ (reference sequence). CDR3 coding DNA: TGTGCCAGCAGCCGGGGGTCGGAGCAGTACTTC. The encoded protein is CASSRGSEQYF. Based on the CDR3 plus reference TRBV7-9 and TRBJ2-7, the full variable domain is DTGVSQNPRHKITKRGQNVTFRCDPISEHNRLYWYRQTLGQGPEFLTYFQNEAQLEKSRLLSDRFSAERPKGSFSTLEIQRTEQGDSAMYLCASSRGSEQYFGPGTRLTVT.

The chain couples TRBV13 to TRBJ2-7; D gene unclear. CDR3 length equals 13 residues. Trimming stripped 3 bases from V and 1 base from J, with 7 bases between. Germline lookup yields CDR1 PRHDT and CDR2 FYEKMQ (reference sequence). In DNA form, the CDR3 reads TGTGCCAGCAGCTTTTTGGGATCCTACGAGCAGTACTTC. It yields the protein CASSFLGSYEQYF.

The sample holds a few counts of this clonotype. The chain employs TRBV7-9 and TRBJ1-1, with D unresolved. This CDR3 is built from 14 residues. The V and J ends lost 5 bases and 1 base respectively, with 11 bases between them. Germline CDR1 SEHNR, CDR2 FQNEAQ (reference sequence). The CDR3 region has the DNA TGTGCCAGCAGCATTAAGGGCTCGAACACTGAAGCTTTCTTT. This codes for CASSIKGSNTEAFF.

This clonotype was counted ten times or more. V is TRBV28 and J is TRBJ1-2; D is unclear. The length of the CDR3 is 13 residues. Trimming shortened V by 5 bases and J by 4 bases, and 11 bases separated the two germline ends. Germline V CDR1 and CDR2: MDHEN, SYDVKM. The CDR3 DNA reads as TGTGCCAGCAGTCTCCTGAACCTCTATGGCTACACCTTC. Protein sequence: CASSLLNLYGYTF.

This clonotype has ten or more counts. This chain links TRBV7-6 with TRBJ2-1; a possible D gene is TRBD2 (5 bases). Per germline, CDR1 SGHVS and CDR2 FNYEAQ. The germline V and J ends were trimmed by 3 bases and 8 bases, with 11 bases remaining between them. This CDR3 spans 13 amino acids. CDR3: CASSFTRAHEQFF. The CDR3 coding sequence is TGTGCCAGCAGCTTCACGAGGGCCCATGAGCAGTTCTTC. Filled out from reference TRBV7-6 and TRBJ2-1, the complete variable domain reads GAGVSQSPRYKVTKRGQDVALRCDPISGHVSLYWYRQALGQGPEFLTYFNYEAQQDKSGLPNDRFSAERPEGSISTLTIQRTEQRDSAMYRCASSFTRAHEQFFGPGTRLTVL.

Regarding this clonotype: Possible read error: a much larger clone is one base away. This sequence joins TRBV12-3 or TRBV12-4 and TRBJ1-2; TRBD1 matches at 8 bases. This CDR3 region has 13 residues. The CDR3 DNA reads TGTGCCAACAGTTCCGGGACAGGAGGGGGCTACACCTTC. Residues: CANSSGTGGGYTF.

The table lists this clonotype with a few counts. The chain couples TRBV29-1 to TRBJ2-5; 8 bases fit TRBD1. CDR1 is SQVTM and CDR2 is ANQGSEA in the germline V gene. V lost 3 bases to trimming and J lost 5 bases; unmatched junction nucleotides: 5. This CDR3 region has 13 residues. The chain's CDR3 is CSVDAGGGETQYF. The CDR3 nucleotides are TGCAGCGTTGATGCAGGGGGCGGCGAGACCCAGTACTTC.

The V gene is TRBV13, the J gene TRBJ2-4; a weak D match, TRBD1 (5 bases). The V and J ends lost 5 bases and 1 base respectively, with 9 bases between them. CDR3 length equals 14 residues. CDR1 and CDR2 from the germline V gene are PRHDT and FYEKMQ (reference sequence). CDR3 bases: TGTGCCAGCAGCCTCGGACATGCCAAAAACATTCAGTACTTC. Translated: CASSLGHAKNIQYF.

This clonotype has at least ten counts. V is TRBV2 and J is TRBJ2-1, with D possibly matching TRBD2 (6 bases). Per the germline V gene, CDR1 is SNHLY and CDR2 is FYNNEI. There are 13 residues in the CDR3. With 7 bases removed from V and 6 bases from J, the gap between germline ends came to 13 bases. The CDR3 DNA follows: TGTGCCAGCACCATAGACGGGGGCAATGAGCAGTTCTTC. Translating gives CASTIDGGNEQFF. Using reference TRBV2 and TRBJ2-1 for the parts outside the CDR3, the full variable domain is EPEVTQTPSHQVTQMGQEVILRCVPISNHLYFYWYRQILGQKVEFLVSFYNNEISEKSEIFDDQFSVERPDGSNFTLKIRSTKLEDSAMYFCASTIDGGNEQFFGPGTRLTVL.

This clonotype appeared a single time. This may come from a read error, since a much larger clone is one base off. The rearrangement joins TRBV6-6 to TRBJ1-6; tentative D call: TRBD1 (6 bases). Looked up from germline, CDR1 is MNHNY and CDR2 is SVGAGI (reference sequence). The CDR3 length is 14 residues. V was cut by 6 bases and J by 5 bases, with 11 bases left in between. The CDR3 loop is CASRQGDNNSPLHF. The CDR3 DNA sequence: TGTGCCAGCAGACAGGGAGATAATAATTCACCCCTCCACTTT.

This clonotype was recorded once. A much larger clone differs from this one at a single base, so this may be a read error. The rearrangement links TRBV7-2 to TRBJ1-1; D ambiguous. This CDR3 is 12 amino acids long. The V end lost 7 bases, the J end lost 3 bases, and 9 bases lay between the germline ends. Per the germline V gene, CDR1 is SGHTA and CDR2 is FQGNSA. The CDR3 here is CASKFFYTEAFF. The CDR3 DNA is TGTGCCAGCAAATTCTTCTACACTGAAGCTTTCTTT.

The rearrangement links TRBV19 to TRBJ1-1; D remains ambiguous. V was pared by 7 bases and J by 0 bases, with 15 bases between. This CDR3 spans 15 amino acids. Germline values: CDR1 LNHDA, CDR2 SQIVND (reference sequence). The CDR3 here is CASKITETMNTEAFF. CDR3 nucleotide sequence: TGTGCCAGTAAAATTACAGAGACCATGAACACTGAAGCTTTCTTT.

The rearrangement uses TRBV19 and TRBJ1-5, with D possibly matching TRBD1 (5 bases). V dropped 5 bases and J dropped 1 base, with 12 bases sitting between them. This CDR3 contains 15 residues. Germline assignment: CDR1 LNHDA and CDR2 SQIVND (reference sequence). The CDR3 DNA reads as TGTGCCAGTAGTTCGTGGGGCCAAAGCAATCAGCCCCAGCATTTT. Amino acids: CASSSWGQSNQPQHF. The variable domain in full, completed from reference TRBV19 and TRBJ1-5, reads DGGITQSPKYLFRKEGQNVTLSCEQNLNHDAMYWYRQDPGQGLRLIYYSQIVNDFQKGDIAEGYSVSREKKESFPLTVTSAQKNPTAFYLCASSSWGQSNQPQHFGDGTRLSIL.

This chain joins TRBV10-3 and TRBJ2-7; 9 positions agree with TRBD2. This CDR3 contains 14 residues. Germline-derived CDR1 and CDR2 are ENHRY and SYGVKD. V was clipped by 4 bases and J by 3 bases; unmatched bases: 4. The DNA for the CDR3 is TGTGCCATCAGTGCGGAGCGGGGGGACTACGAGCAGTACTTC. Protein: CAISAERGDYEQYF.

The chain carries TRBV6-5 and TRBJ2-1; D may be TRBD1 (6 bases). The CDR3 totals 14 residues. The V end was cut by 2 bases, the J end by 8 bases, with 13 bases between. Germline loops: CDR1 MNHEY, CDR2 SVGAGI. The CDR3 sequence: CASSYGAGAYEQFF. The DNA for the CDR3 is TGTGCCAGCAGTTACGGGGCAGGGGCTTATGAGCAGTTCTTC.

This clonotype has ten or more counts. The CDR3 DNA reads TGTGCCAGCAGCTTGGTCTGGGATAATTCACCCCTCCACTTT. Protein product: CASSLVWDNSPLHF. The chain recombines TRBV7-2 with TRBJ1-6; D not certain. V was clipped by 3 bases and J by 5 bases, with 8 bases between them. The CDR3 is made up of 14 amino acids. CDR1 SGHTA and CDR2 FQGNSA come from the germline V gene.

This clonotype was seen repeatedly, ten times or more. V gene TRBV6-2 or TRBV6-3 combines with J gene TRBJ1-1; no clear D gene. The length of the CDR3 is 16 residues. V shed 0 bases and J shed 0 bases, with 11 bases lying between them. Germline assignment: CDR1 MNHEY and CDR2 SVGEGT. This CDR3 reads CASSYSQLNMNTEAFF. In DNA, the CDR3 is TGTGCCAGCAGTTACTCGCAACTGAACATGAACACTGAAGCTTTCTTT.

J is TRBJ2-1 and V is TRBV19; weak D call: TRBD1 (6 bases). This CDR3 region has 16 residues. Germline assignment: CDR1 LNHDA and CDR2 SQIVND (reference sequence). Trimming stripped 6 bases from V and 5 bases from J, with 20 bases between. CDR3 DNA sequence: TGTGCCAGTAGGGGAGACACCGGGACAACTAACAATGAGCAGTTCTTC. This translates into CASRGDTGTTNNEQFF.

In this sample, this clonotype turned up many times. This chain uses TRBV7-8 with TRBJ1-3; no clear D gene. The germline V gene encodes CDR1 SGHVS and CDR2 FQNEAQ. Trimming shortened V by 6 bases and J by 0 bases, and 6 bases separated the two germline ends. CDR3 length: 13 amino acids. CDR3 nucleotide sequence: TGTGCCAGCAGTTATAGCTCTGGAAACACCATATATTTT. It is translated as CASSYSSGNTIYF. Full variable domain (remainder filled in from reference TRBV7-8 and TRBJ1-3): GAGVSQSPRYKVAKRGQDVALRCDPISGHVSLFWYQQALGQGPEFLTYFQNEAQLDKSGLPSDRFFAERPEGSVSTLKIQRTQQEDSAVYLCASSYSSGNTIYFGEGSWLTVV.

This clonotype turned up a few times. The chain links TRBV5-3 to TRBJ2-3; D uncertain. TRBV5-3 is reported as an ORF; its role is uncertain. The CDR3 contains 15 residues. V lost 8 bases and J 2 bases, leaving 18 bases between the germline ends. The CDR3 coding sequence is TGTGCCAGCAGACCTTTCGGTAGGTCCACAGATACGCAGTATTTT. Protein sequence: CASRPFGRSTDTQYF.

This clonotype was observed many times. V gene TRBV7-2 combines with J gene TRBJ2-5; D gene unclear. Germline loops: CDR1 SGHTA, CDR2 FQGNSA. This CDR3 has 16 residues. Between the trimmed V and J ends, which lost 1 base and 0 bases, there was a span of 12 bases. CDR3 protein: CASSLGVGAYQETQYF. CDR3 nucleotide sequence: TGTGCCAGCAGCTTAGGGGTGGGTGCGTACCAAGAGACCCAGTACTTC.

This clonotype appeared many times. V and J are TRBV7-2 and TRBJ2-7; D perhaps matches TRBD2 (5 bases). Per the germline V gene, CDR1 is SGHTA and CDR2 is FQGNSA. The length of the CDR3 is 14 residues. Deletions cut 4 bases from V and 2 bases from J, with 12 bases between. The CDR3 spells CASSSPGKTYEQYF. CDR3 bases: TGTGCCAGCAGCTCACCCGGGAAGACCTACGAGCAGTACTTC.

For the CDR3, the DNA is TGTGCCAGCAATCACCAGGGCGTATACTACGAGCAGTACTTC. Translation: CASNHQGVYYEQYF. This chain uses TRBV14 with TRBJ2-7; tentative D call: TRBD1 (5 bases). Germline V gene data show CDR1 as SGHDN and CDR2 as FVKESK. The CDR3 is made up of 14 amino acids. Deletions cut 7 bases from V and 3 bases from J, with 16 bases between. Looking up the rest from reference TRBV14 and TRBJ2-7 gives the full variable domain: EAGVTQFPSHSVIEKGQTVTLRCDPISGHDNLYWYRRVMGKEIKFLLHFVKESKQDESGMPNNRFLAERTGGTYSTLKVQPAELEDSGVYFCASNHQGVYYEQYFGPGTRLTVT.

This sequence joins TRBV6-6 and TRBJ2-7; 7 bases align to TRBD1. The V gene end was trimmed by 6 bases and the J gene end by 6 bases; junction bases not matched to a gene: 5. The CDR3 spans 12 residues. Germline V gene lookup returns CDR1 MNHNY and CDR2 SVGAGI (reference sequence). The CDR3 DNA reads as TGTGCCAGCAGCCAGACAGGGATCGAGCAGTACTTC. This gives the protein CASSQTGIEQYF.

The chain couples TRBV14 to TRBJ2-2; 7 nucleotides line up with TRBD1. The CDR3 is made up of 17 amino acids. Germline assignment: CDR1 SGHDN and CDR2 FVKESK. Unmatched junction bases numbered 10, after V lost 1 base and J lost 5 bases. The CDR3 nucleotides are TGTGCCAGCAGCCAAGGTCCCGACAGGGTGTGGACCGGGGAGCTGTTTTTT. Translation gives CASSQGPDRVWTGELFF.

There are many counts of this clonotype. The V call is TRBV7-9, the J call TRBJ2-4, with 10 nucleotides matching TRBD1. The germline V gene encodes CDR1 SEHNR and CDR2 FQNEAQ (reference sequence). The CDR3 contains 13 residues. With 6 bases clipped from V and 8 bases from J, the junction kept 4 bases outside the gene matches. CDR3 protein: CASSGDRGYIQYF. In DNA form, the CDR3 reads TGTGCCAGCAGTGGGGACAGGGGATACATTCAGTACTTC. The full variable domain, rest sourced from reference TRBV7-9 and TRBJ2-4, is DTGVSQNPRHKITKRGQNVTFRCDPISEHNRLYWYRQTLGQGPEFLTYFQNEAQLEKSRLLSDRFSAERPKGSFSTLEIQRTEQGDSAMYLCASSGDRGYIQYFGAGTRLSVL.

This clonotype was recorded many times. V is TRBV7-8 and J is TRBJ2-5; D ambiguous. The CDR3 is 22 amino acids. With 0 bases removed from V and 5 bases from J, the gap between germline ends came to 34 bases. The V gene's germline CDR1 is SGHVS and CDR2 FQNEAQ. CDR3 region: CASSLASIPIGRRPIEGETQYF. The CDR3 DNA sequence: TGTGCCAGCAGCTTAGCGTCTATTCCCATTGGTCGGCGCCCGATAGAAGGGGAGACCCAGTACTTC.